Below, 27 T cell receptor beta chains from the same sample are listed, as sequenced in a study of OX40 agonist ivuxolimab in advanced cancers. Sequencing used immunoSEQ multiplex PCR; TCRdb keeps in-frame clones, though not all of them. The repertoire includes fewer than 90,000 clones, roughly 93% of them detected once, and roughly 6.5% sits in the top ten. The source was CD4+ or CD8+ T cells sorted from blood, collected in a trial of the OX40 agonist ivuxolimab. The receptor source for this set is an adult with an advanced solid tumor such as melanoma, head and neck, liver or kidney cancer.

The chain links TRBV5-4 to TRBJ2-7, with TRBD1 matching 10 bases. The ends lost 2 bases at V and 0 bases at J; junction bases unmatched: 5. This CDR3 spans 16 amino acids. CDR1 and CDR2 (germline): SGHNT, YYREEE (reference sequence). The DNA of the CDR3 is TGTGCCAGCAGCTTAGGACAGGGGGGCCCCTCCTACGAGCAGTACTTC. This codes for CASSLGQGGPSYEQYF.

This sequence joins TRBV19 and TRBJ1-2, with D uncertain. This CDR3 region has 17 residues. With 5 bases removed from V and 1 base from J, the gap between germline ends came to 20 bases. Germline V lookup: CDR1 LNHDA, CDR2 SQIVND (reference sequence). CDR3 protein: CASSLQSDGFRNYGYTF. CDR3 bases: TGTGCCAGTAGTCTACAGTCAGATGGGTTTCGTAACTATGGCTACACCTTC.

The chain recombines TRBV5-4 with TRBJ2-7; 7 nucleotides match TRBD2. Germline lookup yields CDR1 SGHNT and CDR2 YYREEE (reference sequence). Losses at the gene ends were 4 bases for V and 3 bases for J; bases not matched to a gene: 7. The length of the CDR3 is 14 residues. CDR3 nucleotides: TGTGCCAGCAGCCCCGGACTAGGCCGCTACGAGCAGTACTTC. It yields the protein CASSPGLGRYEQYF.

The chain employs TRBV9 and TRBJ1-1, with 7 positions matching TRBD1. The CDR3 spans 15 residues. The trim removed 3 bases at V and 1 base at J, leaving 6 bases unmatched. The germline gives CDR1 SGDLS, CDR2 YYNGEE. The CDR3 is CASSEPGQRNTEAFF. CDR3 sequence (DNA): TGTGCCAGCAGCGAGCCGGGACAGAGGAACACTGAAGCTTTCTTT.

A single count supports this clone. This rearrangement joins TRBV9 to TRBJ2-1, with 7 bases that match TRBD1. Germline V lookup: CDR1 SGDLS, CDR2 YYNGEE. The CDR3 runs 16 residues. The ends lost 3 bases at V and 5 bases at J; junction bases unmatched: 11. CDR3 nucleotide sequence: TGTGCCAGCAGCGAAAATCCGGGACAGAGTAACAATGAGCAGTTCTTC. It codes for CASSENPGQSNNEQFF. Complete variable domain (other parts from reference TRBV9 and TRBJ2-1): DSGVTQTPKHLITATGQRVTLRCSPRSGDLSVYWYQQSLDQGLQFLIQYYNGEERAKGNILERFSAQQFPDLHSELNLSSLELGDSALYFCASSENPGQSNNEQFFGPGTRLTVL.

The CDR3 reads CASSRTANYGYTF. The CDR3 DNA sequence: TGTGCCAGCAGTAGGACGGCTAACTATGGCTACACCTTC. The chain couples TRBV14 to TRBJ1-2; D uncertain. CDR3 length: 13 amino acids. Trimming left V 6 bases short and J 0 bases short, with 8 bases between. Per the germline V gene, CDR1 is SGHDN and CDR2 is FVKESK.

This chain joins TRBV29-1 and TRBJ2-6; 10 bases line up with TRBD1. The CDR3 runs 16 residues. Germline loops: CDR1 SQVTM, CDR2 ANQGSEA. V trimming: 6 bases; J trimming: 0 bases; junction bases outside the gene matches: 5. The CDR3 DNA is TGCAGCGTACCGGGACAGGGGCGCTCTGGGGCCAACGTCCTGACTTTC. It codes for CSVPGQGRSGANVLTF.

V is TRBV4-3 and J is TRBJ2-3, with D possibly being TRBD2 (7 bases). The CDR3 loop spans 17 amino acids. Trimming took 0 bases from V and 3 from J, leaving 16 bases between them. CDR1 LGHNA and CDR2 YSLEER come from the germline V gene. The CDR3: CASSQDLEGGLTDTQYF. In DNA, the CDR3 is TGCGCCAGCAGCCAAGATTTAGAGGGGGGGCTAACAGATACGCAGTATTTT.

The genes are TRBV7-2 and TRBJ2-7; 13 positions agree with TRBD2. From germline, CDR1 is SGHTA and CDR2 FQGNSA. This CDR3 contains 15 residues. Trimming took 6 bases from V and 2 from J; bases not matched to a gene: 4. In DNA form, the CDR3 reads TGTGCCAGCAGGCCCACTAGCGGGGGGGCCTACGAGCAGTACTTC. It yields the protein CASRPTSGGAYEQYF. The entire variable domain, with the rest obtained from reference TRBV7-2 and TRBJ2-7, is as follows: GAGVSQSPSNKVTEKGKDVELRCDPISGHTALYWYRQSLGQGLEFLIYFQGNSAPDKSGLPSDRFSAERTGGSVSTLTIQRTQQEDSAVYLCASRPTSGGAYEQYFGPGTRLTVT.

This chain connects TRBV4-3 to TRBJ1-6, with 7 bases matching TRBD1. CDR1 and CDR2 from the germline V gene are LGHNA and YSLEER. V trimming: 2 bases; J trimming: 9 bases; junction bases outside the gene matches: 13. The CDR3 is 17 residues long. The CDR3 protein is CASSQLYQGGDRSPLHF. The DNA of the CDR3 is TGCGCCAGCAGCCAACTATACCAGGGGGGTGATCGTTCACCCCTCCACTTT.

The chain combines TRBV29-1 with TRBJ1-2, with 8 bases fitting TRBD1. Germline CDR1 is SQVTM and CDR2 is ANQGSEA. Losses at the gene ends were 4 bases for V and 7 bases for J; bases not matched to a gene: 5. This CDR3 has 12 amino acids. CDR3 sequence: CSVVPGGGGYTF. As DNA, the CDR3 is TGCAGCGTTGTTCCAGGGGGCGGTGGCTACACCTTC.

The rearrangement links TRBV19 to TRBJ1-1; D may be TRBD1 (5 bases). The CDR3 runs 15 residues. The V end lost 1 base, the J end lost 3 bases, and 12 bases lay between the germline ends. Per the germline V gene, CDR1 is LNHDA and CDR2 is SQIVND (reference sequence). The CDR3 sequence: CASSIAEQADTEAFF. The CDR3 coding sequence is TGTGCCAGTAGTATAGCTGAACAGGCGGACACTGAAGCTTTCTTT.

The rearrangement links TRBV9 to TRBJ1-3; D gene ambiguous. The CDR3 loop spans 16 amino acids. Looked up from germline, CDR1 is SGDLS and CDR2 is YYNGEE. The ends were cut back, 0 bases at V and 0 bases at J, with 10 bases in the middle. The CDR3 protein is CASSVGPADSGNTIYF. The DNA of the CDR3 is TGTGCCAGCAGCGTAGGGCCAGCCGACTCTGGAAACACCATATATTTT.

The rearrangement uses TRBV27 and TRBJ1-1; 7 nucleotides agree with TRBD1. The germline V gene encodes CDR1 MNHEY and CDR2 SMNVEV (reference sequence). This CDR3 comprises 14 residues. Germline trimming cut 6 bases from V and 4 bases from J; bases unmatched to any gene: 8. CDR3 residues: CASRTGNLGTEAFF. CDR3 sequence (DNA): TGTGCCAGCAGGACAGGGAATTTGGGCACTGAAGCTTTCTTT.

This chain links TRBV27 with TRBJ2-3; TRBD2 is a possible D gene (6 bases). This CDR3 has 13 residues. V was pared by 6 bases and J by 2 bases, with 9 bases between. Germline loops: CDR1 MNHEY, CDR2 SMNVEV (reference sequence). The CDR3 loop reads CASRGLITDTQYF. CDR3 nucleotide sequence: TGTGCCAGCAGGGGACTTATCACAGATACGCAGTATTTT.

The chain combines TRBV4-3 with TRBJ1-2; TRBD1 is a possible D gene (5 bases). CDR1 is LGHNA and CDR2 is YSLEER in the germline V gene. The ends were cut back, 4 bases at V and 5 bases at J, with 17 bases in the middle. The CDR3 loop spans 15 amino acids. CDR3 loop: CASSPYMSGGYGYTF. The DNA of the CDR3 is TGCGCCAGCAGCCCTTACATGTCGGGGGGATATGGCTACACCTTC.

The chain couples TRBV29-1 to TRBJ2-5; 9 nucleotides align to TRBD1. Matching the DNA end better, TRBJ2-7 makes the J call doubtful. The CDR3 is 14 amino acids. CDR1 is SQVTM and CDR2 is ANQGSEA in the germline V gene. CDR3 amino acids: CSVRTGASSYEQYF. For the CDR3, the DNA is TGCAGCGTTAGGACAGGGGCTAGCTCCTACGAGCAGTACTTC.

This clone has just one count. The chain recombines TRBV2 with TRBJ2-7; 8 bases fit TRBD1. After removal of 2 bases from V and 1 base from J, the junction contained 10 bases not matched to a gene. The CDR3 extends over 17 amino acids. From germline, CDR1 is SNHLY and CDR2 FYNNEI. The CDR3 is CASSEKRVGQGSYEQYF. CDR3 in DNA: TGTGCCAGCAGTGAAAAGCGCGTAGGACAGGGTTCCTACGAGCAGTACTTC.

The V gene is TRBV15, the J gene TRBJ2-7; no firm D call. V lost 3 bases and J 0 bases, leaving 9 bases between the germline ends. CDR1 LNHNV and CDR2 YYDKDF come from the germline V gene (reference sequence). The length of the CDR3 is 14 residues. DNA for the CDR3: TGTGCCACCAGCAGCGACGGCGTCTCCTACGAGCAGTACTTC. Its protein is CATSSDGVSYEQYF.

The chain is built from TRBV11-2 and TRBJ1-2; TRBD1 is a possible D gene (5 bases). Germline V gene lookup returns CDR1 SGHAT and CDR2 FQNNGV. V was clipped by 5 bases and J by 0 bases, with 16 bases between them. This CDR3 contains 16 residues. In DNA form, the CDR3 reads TGTGCCAGCAGCCTCCGGGGAGTGGGGCCTAACTATGGCTACACCTTC. Amino acids: CASSLRGVGPNYGYTF.

This chain links TRBV6-1 with TRBJ1-2, with D maybe TRBD1 (5 bases). Germline V gene sequence: CDR1 MNHNS, CDR2 SASEGT. The CDR3 runs 13 residues. Trimming shortened V by 4 bases and J by 3 bases, and 9 bases separated the two germline ends. The CDR3 nucleotides are TGTGCCAGCAGTGCCCCGGGGCACTATGGCTACACCTTC. Amino acids: CASSAPGHYGYTF.

Here the CDR3 DNA reads TGTGCCAGTAGTATCGGCAGGGGCACCTACGAGCAGTACTTC. This encodes CASSIGRGTYEQYF. The genes are TRBV19 and TRBJ2-7, with a weak D call TRBD1 (6 bases). V lost 3 bases, J lost 2 bases, and 11 bases lay in between. Germline loops: CDR1 LNHDA, CDR2 SQIVND (reference sequence). The CDR3 is 14 amino acids.

The rearrangement joins TRBV5-4 to TRBJ1-1; 9 bases agree with TRBD1. The junction had 11 bases not matched to a gene; V was cut back by 3 bases and J by 5 bases. CDR1 and CDR2 from the germline V gene are SGHNT and YYREEE (reference sequence). The CDR3 is made up of 16 amino acids. CDR3 bases: TGTGCCAGCAGCTGGCTAGGGACAGGGAATCCGACTGAAGCTTTCTTT. It specifies CASSWLGTGNPTEAFF.

This chain links TRBV7-9 with TRBJ2-5; D is uncertain. V was trimmed by 5 bases and J by 1 base, leaving 5 bases between them. CDR3 length equals 12 residues. Germline values: CDR1 SEHNR, CDR2 FQNEAQ (reference sequence). CDR3 DNA: TGTGCCAGCAGCCCGACCCAAGAGACCCAGTACTTC. It encodes CASSPTQETQYF. The variable domain in full, with the rest retrieved from reference TRBV7-9 and TRBJ2-5, is DTGVSQNPRHKITKRGQNVTFRCDPISEHNRLYWYRQTLGQGPEFLTYFQNEAQLEKSRLLSDRFSAERPKGSFSTLEIQRTEQGDSAMYLCASSPTQETQYFGPGTRLLVL.

The chain has TRBV27 and TRBJ1-2; D uncertain. Between the trimmed V and J ends, which lost 3 bases and 3 bases, there was a span of 8 bases. The CDR3 consists of 13 residues. Germline-derived CDR1 and CDR2 are MNHEY and SMNVEV (reference sequence). The CDR3 loop reads CASSFGLYYGYTF. The CDR3 DNA reads TGTGCCAGCAGTTTCGGATTATACTATGGCTACACCTTC.

The rearrangement uses TRBV18 and TRBJ2-7; 8 positions match TRBD1. Trimming took 4 bases from V and 3 from J; bases not matched to a gene: 20. From germline, CDR1 is KGHSH and CDR2 LQKENI. CDR3 length: 19 residues. CDR3 sequence reads: CASSLTVPNIRGLGYEQYF. The CDR3 nucleotides are TGTGCCAGCTCACTCACCGTTCCGAATATCAGGGGGCTCGGCTACGAGCAGTACTTC.

This clone was seen just once. The V call is TRBV6-1, the J call TRBJ2-7, with 9 bases fitting TRBD1. Germline lookup yields CDR1 MNHNS and CDR2 SASEGT. V lost 4 bases and J lost 4; bases outside the gene matches: 8. The CDR3 is 15 residues long. This CDR3 is CASSALWDREYEQYF. The CDR3 bases are TGTGCCAGCAGTGCCCTTTGGGACAGGGAGTACGAGCAGTACTTC.